This TCR beta chain was documented in a study of cytomegalovirus exposure and HLA in healthy donors (dated by TCRdb to the late 2010s). The study in broad terms: In an earlier analysis of fewer than 750 of the donors, less than 350 Gb of sequence data and roughly 100 million unique TCR beta sequences from 150 million to 200 million T cells were reported. Across 398 genotyped donors of the cohort, an average of about 220,000 unique TCR beta nucleotide sequences per donor were sequenced, and 15% to 20% of those sequences were non-productive. All discovery cohort repertoires had been generated using a single sequencing platform. The study used immunosequencing to profile the T cell repertoires of 666 subjects and linked those repertoires to cytomegalovirus serostatus. An earlier analysis of 587 of the donors used high-throughput TCR beta sequencing to judge whether each TCR beta V gene segment behaved as functional or pseudogenic. A later genetic analysis took genome-wide SNP genotypes for about 55% of the 666 donors and used that subset as a discovery cohort. The study aimed to test whether signatures of past pathogen exposure could be identified by cataloging public T cell receptors. Typing coverage varied by locus: roughly 620-640 donors for A, B, C, DRB1 and DQB1; about 520 for DQA1; around 610 for DPA1; approximately 470 for DPB1. A few DR-DQ haplotypes were treated as single units for association and clustering because of strong linkage in the cohort. Of the 398 genotyped donors, 65% to 90% fell in the genetic ancestry cluster associated with self-reported Caucasian donors. In the later analysis, no new phenotypic data were used to find candidate immune exposures; instead, reliance was placed on TCR beta sequences and their occurrence across donors. To study patterns of TCR occurrence, a later analysis re-analyzed previously published TCR beta repertoires from more than 550 donors and added high-resolution HLA genotyping. An early release covering over 500 HLA-typed donors comprised about 300 gigabases of sequencing data and roughly 85 million unique TCR sequences. The study combined high-throughput TCR immunosequencing, statistical association of individual TCRs with disease status, and machine learning to predict cytomegalovirus infection status. Besides the first cohort of around 670 subjects, a separate validation cohort made up of 120 different subjects was used. HLA typing included class I and class II loci at four-digit resolution. Donor age, sex, ethnicity and CMV serostatus were compiled together with the repertoire data. Study-wide conclusions, independent of this receptor: Some IMGT-functional V segments, including TRBV6-2 and TRBV6-3, could not be distinguished by the 87-base-pair reads and were therefore excluded. In a later analysis, TCR association rates were found to vary across HLA loci, with the most associated TCRs seen for DRB1 alleles and the fewest for HLA-C alleles. The authors suggested that the approach could potentially be extended to other disease states and immunological phenotypes. An association between a missense DCLRE1C variant and V-gene and J-gene trimming of TCR beta chains was found in a later genetic analysis and replicated in an independent cohort. Because counts were too low, 15 to 20 rarely observed V segments, including chromosome 9 orphons, were excluded from the earlier analysis of some 590 of the donors. Presence/absence analyses assumed roughly uniform sequencing depth across donors, an assumption that may not hold. In a later genetic analysis, fewer N-insertions in productive TCRs were reported among donors in an Asian-associated ancestry cluster than the roughly 640-donor mean. Because HLA typing was unavailable for some donors at each locus, only the typed subset was used in association tests. According to a later analysis, parvovirus B19, influenza, CMV and Epstein-Barr virus appeared linked to several top co-occurrence clusters. The sequencing pipeline was judged likely to have produced a cluster of highly shared sequence variants as a technical artifact. A total of 150 to 200 TCR beta chains were listed by the study as associated with cytomegalovirus. A later analysis associated 15,000 to 20,000 TCR beta sequences with specific HLA alleles at a false discovery rate of 0.05. In this cohort, only TCR beta chains were sequenced, and detectable features were limited by the absence of alpha or paired-chain data. Correlated functional status among segregating V segments might be attributable to linkage disequilibrium, but an unknown experimental factor could not be ruled out. For the cohort, immune exposure information was limited to CMV serostatus. A later analysis found that HLA-associated TCR beta chains were more clonally expanded and had lower generation probabilities than equally common non-associated chains. The classifier was reported to diagnose cytomegalovirus status with high specificity and sensitivity in both the original and validation cohorts. A further reported finding was that TCR beta sequences accurately predicted the HLA-A and HLA-B alleles for most subjects in the first cohort. An earlier analysis of roughly 570 of the donors showed that most TCR beta V segments appeared in productive rearrangements either about 87% or about 30% of the time, which broadly matched IMGT annotations. Three of the identified cytomegalovirus-associated TCR beta chains were confirmed in vitro to be specific for cytomegalovirus antigens. Most CMV-associated TCR beta chains appeared to be HLA-restricted in a later analysis, and the HLA associations seemed to be driven largely by CMV exposure. Strong co-occurrence of HLA alleles, especially DR and DQ, made assigning TCR associations to individual alleles difficult. Most TCR sequences were seen in very few donors, while some public TCRs were found in many individuals.

The CDR3, cysteine through phenylalanine, is 13 amino acids long. The retained sequence is limited to the CDR3, 39 bases, with the frame set at the first base. The germline V gene encodes CDR1 LNHDA and CDR2 SQIVND (reference sequence). V is shortened by 7 bases, J by 7 bases, and the region joining them spans 16 bases. Worth noting for this clone: Its antigen is still unknown. Base qualities are not provided; no much larger clone lies one nucleotide away.

In total, roughly 710 healthy bone marrow donors made up the cohort. At the time of sampling, every cohort member was nominally healthy, though immune exposures that went unrecorded were likely present. The donor tested CMV seronegative and was one of the 352 seronegative cohort members. Each donor provided a peripheral blood sample, and peripheral blood mononuclear cells were used for TCR beta sequencing. The Qiagen DNeasy Blood Extraction Kit was used to extract genomic DNA from the blood cell samples. The library was made by the immunoSEQ multiplex PCR assay. For the multiplex PCR, a mixture combining 60 forward primers for TCR Vbeta segments and 13 reverse primers for TCR Jbeta segments was used. The CDR3 region of rearranged TCR beta genes was amplified from genomic DNA with a multiplex PCR assay. On the Illumina HiSeq System, the amplified TCR beta libraries were sequenced as 87-base-pair reads. The authors' analysis ran thus. In a later analysis, 80 million or so unique TCR beta chains were counted across the roughly 700 repertoires, and roughly 11 million of these chains were shared by at least two donors. To remove PCR and sequencing errors, raw reads were error-corrected and collapsed into unique sequences using a nearest-neighbor algorithm that merged closely related sequences. To assign V, D and J gene segments, CDR3 sequences were aligned to IMGT reference sequences. For a sequence to be retained, at least a six-nucleotide match to both a V gene segment and a J gene segment was required. Rearrangements were classified as productive when the CDR3 lacked stop codons and remained in frame with V and J, and all other rearrangements were classified as non-productive. CDR3 was defined by IMGT convention, running from the second conserved V-encoded cysteine to the conserved J-encoded phenylalanine. The earlier analysis of some 600 of the donors excluded sequences that lacked an unambiguous match to a single V gene segment. In an earlier analysis of approximately 560 of the donors, a V segment was called functional when productive rearrangements were above 56.7%, and segregating when the standard deviation between donors exceeded 5%. A statistical classification framework was built to diagnose cytomegalovirus status from the catalog of TCR beta chain sequences. V and J gene assignment, in a later analysis, came from comparing TCR nucleotide sequences with IMGT/GENE-DB human TR gene sequences. The TCRdist pipeline was used in a later analysis to assign CDR3 sequences and most-parsimonious VDJ recombination scenarios. A later analysis defined each TCR beta chain by its CDR3 amino acid sequence plus V-gene family, and excluded reads lacking a unique V-gene family. In a later analysis, some 600 highly shared, low-generation-probability nucleotide sequences were removed to address suspected cross-contamination and a sequencing artifact. For each public chain, a later analysis derived a clonal expansion index from normalized ranks of inferred template counts within each repertoire. In a later analysis, generation probabilities were computed using a VDJ recombination model fitted to out-of-frame rearrangements, and the results were checked against IGoR. A later analysis scored TCR-TCR, TCR-HLA and TCR-CMV co-occurrence with hypergeometric tests, applying a repertoire-size bias correction to TCR pairs. To estimate false discovery rates, a later analysis permuted the HLA or CMV assignments 20 times. In a later analysis, co-occurring TCRs were grouped with DBSCAN, and TCRdist sequence similarity was added when clustering was performed within HLA-allele-positive subsets. For co-occurrence clustering, repertoires with fewer than 30,000 or more than 120,000 public chains were excluded, along with 5 or 6 repertoires with anomalous nucleotide sharing. The table was pulled from immuneACCESS by TCRdb, which kept in-frame rearrangements only. Such tables lose some clones; where checked, under half of the loss comes from unresolved V genes, and the rest has no known cause. V and J calls and clone size come straight from that table; D and trimming were deduced from the DNA. The sample yields about 200,000 clones; approximately 85% were counted once. About 2.5% of the sample belongs to the ten largest clones.

The V and J genes are TRBV19 and TRBJ2-5; no D gene is confidently identified. Sequencing was done on a sample of PBMCs. The receptor's source is a woman in her thirties or forties in good health and CMV-seronegative. The CDR3 is CASIDTDKRTQYF. The base sequence is TGTGCCAGTATAGACACTGACAAGAGGACCCAGTACTTC. Where the CDR3 stops, the reference TRBV19 and TRBJ2-5 genes take over; the full variable domain is DGGITQSPKYLFRKEGQNVTLSCEQNLNHDAMYWYRQDPGQGLRLIYYSQIVNDFQKGDIAEGYSVSREKKESFPLTVTSAQKNPTAFYLCASIDTDKRTQYFGPGTRLLVL.